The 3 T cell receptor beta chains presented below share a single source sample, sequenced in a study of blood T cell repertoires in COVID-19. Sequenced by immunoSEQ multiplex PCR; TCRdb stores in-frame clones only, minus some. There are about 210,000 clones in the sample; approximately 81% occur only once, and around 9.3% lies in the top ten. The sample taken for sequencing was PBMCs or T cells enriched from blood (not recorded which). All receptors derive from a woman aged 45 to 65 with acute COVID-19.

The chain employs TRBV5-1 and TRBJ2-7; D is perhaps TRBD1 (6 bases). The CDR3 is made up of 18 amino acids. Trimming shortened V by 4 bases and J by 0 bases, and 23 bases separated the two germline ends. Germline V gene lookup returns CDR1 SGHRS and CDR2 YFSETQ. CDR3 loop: CASSKLAGTLSSSYEQYF. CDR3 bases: TGCGCCAGCAGCAAATTAGCCGGGACACTATCAAGCTCCTACGAGCAGTACTTC.

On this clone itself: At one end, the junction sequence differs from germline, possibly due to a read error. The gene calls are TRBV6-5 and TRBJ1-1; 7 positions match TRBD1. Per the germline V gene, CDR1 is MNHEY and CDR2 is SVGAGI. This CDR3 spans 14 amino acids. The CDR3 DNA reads TGTGCCAGCAGTTATTATTCCGAGACAGGGCCCTCGATCTTT. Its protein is CASSYYSETGPSIF.

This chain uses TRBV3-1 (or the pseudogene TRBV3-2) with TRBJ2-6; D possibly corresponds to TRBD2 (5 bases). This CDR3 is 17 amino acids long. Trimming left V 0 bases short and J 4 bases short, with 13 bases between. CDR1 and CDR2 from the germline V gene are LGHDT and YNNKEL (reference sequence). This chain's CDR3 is CASSQEDSFFGANVLTF. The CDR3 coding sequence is TGTGCCAGCAGCCAAGAGGACTCTTTCTTCGGGGCCAACGTCCTGACTTTC.